These 20 T cell receptor beta chains came from one sample sequenced in a study of CD8 T cells in ankylosing spondylitis. One entry per CDR3 protein results from TCRdb running MiXCR on the 5' RACE reads. This table holds approximately 350,000 distinct CDR3 sequences, roughly 20% found once. The sequencing input was blood, either unsorted or a sorted T cell fraction (not recorded which). The receptors were sampled from a male donor with ankylosing spondylitis or in good health (not recorded which).

CDR3 residues: CASSYSTTGPLHF. The DNA for the CDR3 is TGTGCCAGCAGTTACTCCACGACAGGGCCCCTCCACTTT. The chain couples TRBV6-5 to TRBJ1-6, with 7 nucleotides matching TRBD1. The CDR3 is 13 amino acids. The ends lost 0 bases at V and 13 bases at J; junction bases unmatched: 3. CDR1 is MNHEY, CDR2 SVGAGI, per germline.

The genes are TRBV9 and TRBJ2-2; D is undetermined. V dropped 0 bases and J dropped 6 bases, with 6 bases sitting between them. Germline V gives CDR1 SGDLS, CDR2 YYNGEE. The CDR3 runs 13 residues. The CDR3 bases are TGTGCCAGCAGCGTAGGCGCTCCCGGGGAGCTGTTTTTT. This translates into CASSVGAPGELFF.

The J gene is TRBJ2-1, the V gene TRBV27; 8 bases line up with TRBD2. CDR1 MNHEY and CDR2 SMNVEV come from the germline V gene (reference sequence). The CDR3 runs 18 residues. The V gene end was trimmed by 4 bases and the J gene end by 5 bases; junction bases not matched to a gene: 16. In DNA, the CDR3 is TGTGCCAGCAGTTCGGGAATTGGGAGCGGGGGACTAAACAATGAGCAGTTCTTC. Translated: CASSSGIGSGGLNNEQFF.

The chain employs TRBV12-3 or TRBV12-4 and TRBJ1-4, with 8 nucleotides matching TRBD1. The CDR3 extends over 14 amino acids. V lost 3 bases and J lost 5; bases outside the gene matches: 2. CDR3 nucleotides: TGTGCCAGCAGTTTGTCAGGGGGCAATGAAAAACTGTTTTTT. Amino acid sequence: CASSLSGGNEKLFF.

As regards this clonotype: Because the CDR3's place on the DNA is in doubt, the DNA is left out and the CDR3 is given as listed by TCRdb. This chain uses TRBV5-5 with TRBJ1-5. Germline values: CDR1 SGHKS, CDR2 YYEKEE (reference sequence). The CDR3 has 12 residues if both end residues are counted. The CDR3 loop reads CASSILGQPQHF.

This clonotype was recorded many times. V usage is TRBV7-9 and J usage is TRBJ1-2; 9 nucleotides align to TRBD1. Germline CDR1 is SEHNR and CDR2 is FQNEAQ (reference sequence). Trimming removed 7 bases from V and 6 bases from J; junction bases left unmatched: 9. The length of the CDR3 is 14 residues. Written as DNA, the CDR3 is TGTGCCAGCATCCTAGTGGGACAGGGAAATGGCTACACCTTC. The encoded protein is CASILVGQGNGYTF.

The V gene is TRBV6-5, the J gene TRBJ2-7, with D unresolved. The V end was cut by 2 bases, the J end by 0 bases, with 8 bases between. The length of the CDR3 is 14 residues. Germline V CDR1 and CDR2: MNHEY, SVGAGI. The CDR3 nucleotides are TGTGCCAGCAGTTACGACGGCAGCTCCTACGAGCAGTACTTC. This codes for CASSYDGSSYEQYF.

The V call is TRBV12-3 or TRBV12-4, the J call TRBJ2-7; D is uncertain. The V end was cut by 7 bases, the J end by 2 bases, with 15 bases between. The CDR3 has 14 amino acids. Here the CDR3 DNA reads TGTGCCAGCAACGTCGGGCGGACCGCCTACGAGCAGTACTTC. This encodes CASNVGRTAYEQYF.

This clonotype was recorded at least ten times. The CDR3 coding sequence is TGCAGCGTTGAAGGAGATTACAATGAGCAGTTCTTC. This codes for CSVEGDYNEQFF. V and J are TRBV29-1 and TRBJ2-1; D ambiguous. The CDR3 length is 12 residues. Trimming cost V 1 base and J 4 bases, with 5 bases left between them. The germline CDR1 and CDR2 sequences are SQVTM and ANQGSEA.

The chain recombines TRBV7-8 with TRBJ2-7; either TRBD1 or TRBD2 may fit D (5 bases each). The CDR3 runs to 17 residues. Trimming left V 4 bases short and J 2 bases short, with 21 bases between. CDR1 is SGHVS and CDR2 is FQNEAQ in the germline V gene. The CDR3 reads CASSSEGWGITPYEQYF. CDR3 bases: TGTGCCAGCAGCTCCGAGGGTTGGGGGATAACACCCTACGAGCAGTACTTC.

The CDR3 region is CASSPWLGATEAFF. The CDR3 coding sequence is TGTGCCAGCAGCCCCTGGTTGGGGGCCACTGAAGCTTTCTTT. The chain recombines TRBV3-1 with TRBJ1-1; a weak D match, TRBD1 (6 bases). Germline lookup yields CDR1 LGHDT and CDR2 YNNKEL (reference sequence). The CDR3 contains 14 residues. The ends were cut back, 4 bases at V and 4 bases at J, with 13 bases in the middle.

This clonotype came up many times. The V gene is TRBV12-3 or TRBV12-4, the J gene TRBJ1-2; unclear D gene. The CDR3 contains 13 residues. V lost 7 bases to trimming and J lost 2 bases, with 11 bases between them. This CDR3 is CASTTGLNYGYTF. DNA of the CDR3: TGTGCCAGCACCACGGGCTTAAACTATGGCTACACCTTC.

In this sample, this clonotype turned up a few times. CDR3 sequence reads: CATSIAGTYNEQFF. CDR3 nucleotide sequence: TGTGCCACCAGTATAGCGGGGACCTACAATGAGCAGTTCTTC. The chain is built from TRBV24-1 and TRBJ2-1, with TRBD2 identical over 8 bases. The CDR3 contains 14 residues. Germline CDR1 reads KGHDR; CDR2 reads SFDVKD. The V and J ends lost 6 bases and 2 bases, in that order; junction bases with no gene match: 2.

This clonotype appeared a few times. The chain has TRBV10-3 and TRBJ1-2; D remains unclear. Trimming pared 0 bases from V and 0 bases from J, leaving 8 bases between. Germline CDR1 is ENHRY and CDR2 is SYGVKD. This CDR3 has 15 amino acids. CDR3 region: CAISESMGSNYGYTF. The CDR3 DNA reads as TGTGCCATCAGTGAGTCGATGGGGTCTAACTATGGCTACACCTTC.

This clonotype was detected only a few times. The chain is built from TRBV29-1 and TRBJ2-5, with D possibly being TRBD1 (5 bases). V was pared by 5 bases and J by 4 bases, with 20 bases between. Germline lookup yields CDR1 SQVTM and CDR2 ANQGSEA. The CDR3 is 15 amino acids. The CDR3 here is CSVYPRRVLPETQYF. The CDR3 coding sequence is TGCAGCGTTTACCCCCGCAGGGTTCTTCCAGAGACCCAGTACTTC.

The chain recombines TRBV5-6 with TRBJ2-1; the match to TRBD2 covers 7 bases. The CDR3 length is 13 residues. Per germline, CDR1 SGHDT and CDR2 YYEEEE. V shed 0 bases and J 10 bases; nucleotides not matched to a gene: 4. The CDR3 sequence is CASSLGAGDEQFF. In DNA, the CDR3 is TGTGCCAGCAGCTTGGGGGCGGGGGACGAGCAGTTCTTC.

The genes are TRBV29-1 and TRBJ2-1, with 8 bases matching TRBD1. Germline CDR1 and CDR2: SQVTM and ANQGSEA. The trim removed 6 bases at V and 1 base at J, leaving 5 bases unmatched. The CDR3 is 14 residues long. The CDR3 loop is CSVSRDRSYNEQFF. In DNA, the CDR3 is TGCAGCGTCTCCCGGGACAGGTCCTACAATGAGCAGTTCTTC.

This clonotype was seen once. CDR3 bases: TGTGCCAGCAGCCAGACGGGACAGGACTACAATGAGCAGTTCTTC. It codes for CASSQTGQDYNEQFF. The chain uses TRBV4-2 and TRBJ2-1; 8 positions match TRBD1. The germline gives CDR1 LGHNA, CDR2 YNFKEQ. The CDR3 has 15 amino acids. V shed 3 bases, J shed 3 bases, and the junction held 4 bases outside the gene matches.

The chain links TRBV7-2 to TRBJ2-2, with D uncertain. The CDR3 length is 15 residues. The germline gives CDR1 SGHTA, CDR2 FQGNSA. V dropped 1 base and J dropped 4 bases, with 10 bases sitting between them. CDR3 region: CASSLDGTRTGELFF. CDR3 DNA sequence: TGTGCCAGCAGCTTAGATGGTACCCGCACCGGGGAGCTGTTTTTT.

The chain links TRBV29-1 to TRBJ2-5; tentative D call: TRBD1 (6 bases). The CDR3 covers 14 residues. Trimming removed 2 bases at V and 2 bases at J, with 12 bases between. The germline V gene has CDR1 SQVTM and CDR2 ANQGSEA. The CDR3 reads CSVEPRDIQETQYF. The DNA of the CDR3 is TGCAGCGTTGAACCCAGGGACATTCAAGAGACCCAGTACTTC.